The sequence of this TCR beta chain was determined in a study of control samples from healthy donors and cancer patients. Germline-derived CDR1 and CDR2 are KGHSH and LQKENI. J lost 2 bases, V lost 4 bases, and 1 base had no gene match. CDR3 size: 13 residues. TCRdb keeps only in-frame clones here, not all; method: immunoSEQ multiplex PCR. The sample contains over 150,000 clones, 90% to 95% of which appear only once. The specimen sequenced was blood. The chain carries TRBV18 and TRBJ1-2; TRBD1 aligns across 7 bases. The source of this sequence is a woman between 18 and 29 years old in good health. The CDR3 DNA sequence: TGTGCCAGCTCACTGGACAGGAACTATGGCTACACCTTC. Protein product: CASSLDRNYGYTF.